This TCR beta chain was recovered during a study of T cell responses to AZD1222 COVID-19 vaccine. Whole-study results and caveats: White British donors predominated, females outnumbered males, and clonal diversity was possibly underestimated.

As regards this clone: What it binds is unknown.

The method was immunoSEQ multiplex PCR; TCRdb's version includes in-frame clones alone and lacks a portion of them. The repertoire consists of 25,000 or so clones, with approximately 92% occurring once and the leading ten covering 7.5% to 10%. V was pared by 1 base and J by 0 bases, with 16 bases between. CDR1 PRHDT and CDR2 FYEKMQ come from the germline V gene (reference sequence). The CDR3 length is 18 residues. This material consisted of peripheral blood, taken 28 days after the second AZD1222 dose. This sequence joins TRBV13 and TRBJ2-1; TRBD2 might be the D (6 bases). This receptor was taken from an adult who received the AZD1222 COVID-19 vaccine. Here the CDR3 DNA reads TGTGCCAGCAGCTTAGAAGGCGGGATGGGCTCCTCCTACAATGAGCAGTTCTTC. It codes for CASSLEGGMGSSYNEQFF.